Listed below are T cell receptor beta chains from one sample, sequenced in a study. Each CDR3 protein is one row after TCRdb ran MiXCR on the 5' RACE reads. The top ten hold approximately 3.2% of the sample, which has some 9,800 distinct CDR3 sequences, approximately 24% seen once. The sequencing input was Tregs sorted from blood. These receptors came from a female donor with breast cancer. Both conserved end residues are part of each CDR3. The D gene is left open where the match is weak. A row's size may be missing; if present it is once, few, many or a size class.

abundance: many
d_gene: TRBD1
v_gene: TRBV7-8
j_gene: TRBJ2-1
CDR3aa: CASSQPTGGYNEQFF
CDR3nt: TGTGCCAGCAGCCAGCCGACAGGGGGATACAATGAGCAGTTCTTC

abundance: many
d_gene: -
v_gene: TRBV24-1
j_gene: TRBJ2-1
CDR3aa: CATSDLPGSSYNEQFF
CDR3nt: TGTGCCACCAGTGATTTGCCAGGGAGCTCCTACAATGAGCAGTTCTTC

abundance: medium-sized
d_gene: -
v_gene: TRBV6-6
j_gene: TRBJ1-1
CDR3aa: CASSYYPENTEAFF
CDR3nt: TGTGCCAGCAGTTACTATCCGGAAAACACTGAAGCTTTCTTT

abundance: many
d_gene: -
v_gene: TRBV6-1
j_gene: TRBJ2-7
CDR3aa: CASTWGYEQYF
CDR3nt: TGTGCCAGCACCTGGGGCTACGAGCAGTACTTC

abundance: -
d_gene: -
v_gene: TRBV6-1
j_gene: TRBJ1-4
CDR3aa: CASSERQGLDTNEKLFF
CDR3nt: TGTGCCAGCAGTGAACGGCAGGGGTTGGATACTAATGAAAAACTGTTTTTT

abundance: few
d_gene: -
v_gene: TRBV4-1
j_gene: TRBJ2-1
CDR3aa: CASSQEEFWIQGGNEQFF
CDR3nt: TGCGCCAGCAGCCAAGAGGAATTTTGGATCCAGGGCGGCAATGAGCAGTTCTTC

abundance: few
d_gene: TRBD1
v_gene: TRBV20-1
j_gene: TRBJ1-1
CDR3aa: CSATDRGNTEAFF
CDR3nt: TGCAGTGCTACTGACAGGGGGAACACTGAAGCTTTCTTT

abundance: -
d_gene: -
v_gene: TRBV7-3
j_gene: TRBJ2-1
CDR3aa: CASSLHSPRGIGDEQFF
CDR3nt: TGTGCCAGCAGCTTACATTCCCCCCGCGGGATTGGCGATGAGCAGTTCTTC

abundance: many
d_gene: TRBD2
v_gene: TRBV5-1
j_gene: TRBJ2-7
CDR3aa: CASRGSGTAYEQYF
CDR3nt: TGCGCCAGCAGGGGTAGCGGGACTGCCTACGAGCAGTACTTC

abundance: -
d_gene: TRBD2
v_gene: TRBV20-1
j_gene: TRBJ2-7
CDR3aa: CNANPEGGLAAYEQYF
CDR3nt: TGCAATGCTAATCCCGAGGGGGGACTAGCCGCCTACGAGCAGTACTTC

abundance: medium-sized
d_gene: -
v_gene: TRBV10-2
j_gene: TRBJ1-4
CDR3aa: CASVGFPPTNEKLFF
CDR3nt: TGCGCCAGCGTCGGTTTTCCACCAACTAATGAAAAACTGTTTTTT

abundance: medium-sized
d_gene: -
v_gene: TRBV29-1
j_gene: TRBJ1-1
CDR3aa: CSVGRGSEAFF
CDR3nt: TGCAGCGTTGGGAGAGGTTCTGAAGCTTTCTTT

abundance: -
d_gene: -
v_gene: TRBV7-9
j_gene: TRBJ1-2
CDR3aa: CASSVGGAGGYTF
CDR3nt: TGTGCCAGCAGCGTCGGGGGGGCCGGGGGCTATACCTTC

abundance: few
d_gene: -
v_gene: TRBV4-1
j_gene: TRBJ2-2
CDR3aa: CASSQEGGFTGELFF
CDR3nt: TGCGCCAGCAGCCAAGAAGGCGGCTTCACCGGGGAGCTGTTTTTT

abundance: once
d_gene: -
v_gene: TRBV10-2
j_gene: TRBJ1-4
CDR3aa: CASVGFPPTNEELFF
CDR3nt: TGCGCCAGCGTCGGTTTTCCACCGACTAATGAAGAACTGTTTTTT

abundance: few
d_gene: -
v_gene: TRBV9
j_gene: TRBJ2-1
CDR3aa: CASSAGDAGPPEQFF
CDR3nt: TGTGCCAGCAGCGCGGGTGACGCCGGACCGCCCGAGCAGTTCTTC

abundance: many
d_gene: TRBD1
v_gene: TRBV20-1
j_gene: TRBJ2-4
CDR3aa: CSARDRVLNIQYF
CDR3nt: TGCAGTGCTCGCGACAGGGTTCTGAACATTCAGTACTTC

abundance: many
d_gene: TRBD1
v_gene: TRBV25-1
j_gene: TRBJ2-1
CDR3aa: CAATAPRDRGRNEQFF
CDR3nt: TGTGCCGCAACCGCCCCCCGGGACAGGGGAAGGAATGAGCAGTTCTTC

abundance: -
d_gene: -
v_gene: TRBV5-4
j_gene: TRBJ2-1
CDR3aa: CASSFGGYEQFF
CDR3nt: TGTGCCAGCAGTTTCGGAGGGTATGAGCAGTTCTTC

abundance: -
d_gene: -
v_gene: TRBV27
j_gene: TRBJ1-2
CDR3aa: CASPFGYTF
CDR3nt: TGTGCCAGCCCTTTCGGCTACACCTTC

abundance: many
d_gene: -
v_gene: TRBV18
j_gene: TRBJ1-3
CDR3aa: CASSYGLSENTIYF
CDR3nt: TGTGCCAGCTCCTACGGGCTGTCGGAAAACACCATATATTTT

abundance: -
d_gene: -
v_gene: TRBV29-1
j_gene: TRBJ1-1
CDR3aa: CSVALVRGRMNTEAFF
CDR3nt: TGCAGCGTCGCCCTGGTTAGGGGACGCATGAACACTGAAGCTTTCTTT

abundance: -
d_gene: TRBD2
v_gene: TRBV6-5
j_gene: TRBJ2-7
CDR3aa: CASNYSGPAGDEQYF
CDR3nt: TGTGCCAGCAATTACTCGGGACCAGCGGGAGACGAGCAGTACTTC

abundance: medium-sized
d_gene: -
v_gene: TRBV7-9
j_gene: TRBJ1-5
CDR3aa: CASSFSAPEEQPQHF
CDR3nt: TGTGCCAGCAGCTTTTCGGCCCCAGAGGAACAGCCCCAGCATTTT

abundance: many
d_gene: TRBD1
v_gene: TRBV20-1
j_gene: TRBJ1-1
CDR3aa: CSARDWDRLNTEAFF
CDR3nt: TGCAGTGCTAGAGACTGGGACAGGCTGAACACTGAAGCTTTCTTT

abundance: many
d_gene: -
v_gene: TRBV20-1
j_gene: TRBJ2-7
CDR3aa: CSARFLTESGLYEQYF
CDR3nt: TGCAGTGCTAGATTCCTAACTGAGTCCGGACTCTACGAGCAGTACTTC

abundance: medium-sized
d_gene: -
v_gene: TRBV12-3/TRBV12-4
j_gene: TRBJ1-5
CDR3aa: CASSLVVGPRGNQPQHF
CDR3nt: TGTGCCAGCAGTTTAGTAGTGGGGCCGAGAGGGAATCAGCCCCAGCATTTT

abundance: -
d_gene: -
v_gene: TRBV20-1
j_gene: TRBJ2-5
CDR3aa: CSAKGRGGLETQYF
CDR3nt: TGCAGTGCAAAGGGGCGAGGGGGGCTGGAGACCCAGTACTTC

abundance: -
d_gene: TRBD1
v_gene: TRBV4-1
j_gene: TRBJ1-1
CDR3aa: CASSQGDRGNTEAFF
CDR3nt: TGCGCCAGCAGCCAAGGGGACAGGGGAAACACTGAAGCTTTCTTT

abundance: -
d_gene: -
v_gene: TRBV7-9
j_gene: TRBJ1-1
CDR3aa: CASTHPGHTEALF
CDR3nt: TGTGCCAGCACCCACCCAGGGCACACTGAAGCTCTCTTT

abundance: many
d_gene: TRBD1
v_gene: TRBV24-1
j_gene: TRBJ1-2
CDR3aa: CATSDPTSTGVESGYTF
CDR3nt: TGTGCCACCAGTGATCCGACCTCGACAGGGGTTGAATCTGGCTACACCTTC

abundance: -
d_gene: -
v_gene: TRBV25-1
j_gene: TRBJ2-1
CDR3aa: CASSDAGEQFF
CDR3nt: TGTGCCAGCAGTGACGCGGGTGAGCAGTTCTTC

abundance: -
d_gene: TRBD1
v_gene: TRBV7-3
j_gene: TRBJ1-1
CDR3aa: CASSPQGGRTEAVF
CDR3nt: TGTGCCAGCAGCCCCCAGGGGGGGCGAACTGAAGCTGTCTTT

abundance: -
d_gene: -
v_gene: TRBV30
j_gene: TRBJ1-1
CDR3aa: CALIRGGDTEAFF
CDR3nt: TGTGCCTTAATCCGGGGGGGCGACACTGAAGCTTTCTTT

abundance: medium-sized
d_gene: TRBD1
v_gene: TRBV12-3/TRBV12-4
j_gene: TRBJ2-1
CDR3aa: CASSSERGQGRYNEQFF
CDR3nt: TGTGCCAGCAGTTCCGAAAGGGGGCAGGGGAGATACAATGAGCAGTTCTTC

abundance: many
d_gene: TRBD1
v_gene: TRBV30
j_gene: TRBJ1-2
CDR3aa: CAWSPTGANYGYTF
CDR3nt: TGTGCCTGGAGTCCCACAGGGGCTAACTATGGCTACACCTTC

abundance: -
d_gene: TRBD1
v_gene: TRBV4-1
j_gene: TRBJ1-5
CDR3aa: CASSLRQGVQPQHF
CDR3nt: TGCGCCAGCAGTCTTCGACAGGGAGTTCAGCCCCAGCATTTT

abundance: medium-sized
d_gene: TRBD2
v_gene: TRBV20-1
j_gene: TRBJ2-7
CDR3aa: CSARDLTSGLYEQYF
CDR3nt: TGCAGTGCTAGAGATCTTACTAGCGGACTCTACGAGCAGTACTTC

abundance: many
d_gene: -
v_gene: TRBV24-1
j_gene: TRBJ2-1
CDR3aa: CATSDSGSYNEQFF
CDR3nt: TGTGCCACCAGTGATTCCGGGAGCTACAATGAGCAGTTCTTC

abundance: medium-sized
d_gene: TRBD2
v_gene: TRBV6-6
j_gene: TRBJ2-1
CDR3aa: CASSYSLAGDAYNEQFF
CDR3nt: TGTGCCAGCAGTTACTCACTAGCGGGGGATGCCTACAATGAGCAGTTCTTC

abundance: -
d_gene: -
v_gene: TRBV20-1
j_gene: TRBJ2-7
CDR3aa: CSARLRGRGCERYF
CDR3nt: TGCAGTGCTAGACTACGGGGAAGGGGGTGCGAGCGGTACTTC

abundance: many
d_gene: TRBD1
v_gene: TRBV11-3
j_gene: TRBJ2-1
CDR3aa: CASSSVRTGAYNEQFF
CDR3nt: TGTGCCAGCAGCTCGGTCAGGACAGGGGCCTACAATGAGCAGTTCTTC

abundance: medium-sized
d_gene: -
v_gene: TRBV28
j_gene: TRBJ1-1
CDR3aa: CASSLRDTAREAFF
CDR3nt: TGTGCCAGCAGTTTGCGGGACACCGCTCGTGAAGCTTTCTTT

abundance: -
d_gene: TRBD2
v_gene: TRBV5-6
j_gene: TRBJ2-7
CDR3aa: CASRVGLAYVQYF
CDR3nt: TGTGCCAGCAGAGTGGGACTAGCCTACGTGCAGTACTTC

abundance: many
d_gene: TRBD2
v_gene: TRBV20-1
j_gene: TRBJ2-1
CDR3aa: CSARVKREGYNEQFF
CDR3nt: TGCAGTGCTAGAGTAAAGAGGGAGGGGTACAATGAGCAGTTCTTC

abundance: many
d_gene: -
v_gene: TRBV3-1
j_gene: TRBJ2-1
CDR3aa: CASSPSQGGEQFF
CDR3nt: TGTGCCAGCAGCCCCAGCCAGGGCGGTGAGCAGTTCTTC

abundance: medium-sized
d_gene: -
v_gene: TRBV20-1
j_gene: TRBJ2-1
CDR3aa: CSARVGGPSYNEQFF
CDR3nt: TGCAGTGCTAGAGTGGGCGGGCCCTCCTACAATGAGCAGTTCTTC

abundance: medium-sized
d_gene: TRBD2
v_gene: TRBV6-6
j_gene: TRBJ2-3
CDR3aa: CASSPGLAGRTDTQYF
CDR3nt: TGTGCCAGCAGTCCGGGACTAGCGGGCCGCACAGATACGCAGTATTTT

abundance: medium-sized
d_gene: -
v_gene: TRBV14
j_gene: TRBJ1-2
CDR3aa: CASSQEANYGYTF
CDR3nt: TGTGCCAGCAGCCAAGAAGCTAACTATGGCTACACCTTC

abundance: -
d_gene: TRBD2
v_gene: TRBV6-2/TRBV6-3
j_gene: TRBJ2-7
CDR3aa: CASRLRSSGPSEQYF
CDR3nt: TGTGCCAGCAGGTTACGCTCTAGCGGGCCCTCGGAGCAGTACTTC

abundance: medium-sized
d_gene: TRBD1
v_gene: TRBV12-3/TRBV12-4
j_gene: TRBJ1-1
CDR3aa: CASQGEDTEAFF
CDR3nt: TGTGCCAGTCAGGGGGAGGATACTGAAGCTTTCTTT

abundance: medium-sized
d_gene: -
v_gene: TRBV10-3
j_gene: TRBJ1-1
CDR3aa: CAISPEGVLTEAFF
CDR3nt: TGTGCCATCAGTCCAGAGGGGGTTTTGACTGAAGCTTTCTTT

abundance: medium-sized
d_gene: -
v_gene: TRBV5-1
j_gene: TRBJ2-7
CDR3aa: CASSVRAGDAYEQYF
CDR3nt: TGCGCCAGCAGCGTTCGCGCGGGCGACGCCTACGAGCAGTACTTC

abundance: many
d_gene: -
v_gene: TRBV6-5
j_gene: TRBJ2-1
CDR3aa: CASSYGVNEQFF
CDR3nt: TGTGCCAGCAGTTACGGGGTGAATGAGCAGTTCTTC

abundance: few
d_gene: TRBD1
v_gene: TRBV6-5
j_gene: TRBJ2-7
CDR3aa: CASSYTGTGFYEQYF
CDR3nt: TGTGCCAGCAGTTACACCGGGACAGGTTTCTACGAGCAGTACTTC

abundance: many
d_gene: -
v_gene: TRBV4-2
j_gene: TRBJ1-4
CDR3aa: CASSQDITRTNEKLFF
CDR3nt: TGTGCCAGCAGCCAAGATATTACTAGGACTAATGAAAAACTGTTTTTT

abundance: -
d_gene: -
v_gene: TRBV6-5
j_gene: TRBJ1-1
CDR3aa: CASSYQRRTEAFF
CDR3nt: TGTGCCAGCAGTTATCAGCGTCGGACTGAAGCTTTCTTT

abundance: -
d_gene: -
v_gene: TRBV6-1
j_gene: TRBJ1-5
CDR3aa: CASSEAFRNQLQHF
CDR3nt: TGCGCCAGCAGTGAAGCCTTCCGAAATCAGCTTCAGCATTTT

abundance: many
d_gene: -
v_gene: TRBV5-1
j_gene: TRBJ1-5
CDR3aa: CASSFLGGGDQPQHF
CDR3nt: TGCGCCAGCAGCTTTCTCGGGGGAGGGGATCAGCCCCAGCATTTT